This T cell receptor beta chain was captured by sequencing in a study of CD4 T cells in relation to SARS-CoV-2 and coronaviruses. Study details: Crossreactive spike epitopes shared across donors were mapped to their HLA restriction.

The unexposed donors gave CD4+ T cells in about 2010-2019, prior to COVID-19. Cryopreserved PBMCs were CD4-enriched, then split into naive and memory cells. TCRdb's copy holds only in-frame clones and misses some; the assay was immunoSEQ multiplex PCR. The sample has 68,000 or so clones; more than 85% are singletons. Material: naive CD4+ T cells from PBMCs. Subset: naive CD4+ T cells isolated by negative enrichment. The sequence was collected from a human donor in good health.

Written as DNA, the CDR3 is TGTGCCAGCAGCTTCGACCAGACAGGGGCCAACGTCCTGACTTTC. Amino acids: CASSFDQTGANVLTF. The J gene is TRBJ2-6, the V gene TRBV7-2; D is unresolved. CDR1 is SGHTA, CDR2 FQGNSA, per germline. This CDR3 spans 15 amino acids. Trimming removed 3 bases at V and 4 bases at J, with 10 bases between. Using reference TRBV7-2 and TRBJ2-6 for the parts outside the CDR3, the full variable domain is GAGVSQSPSNKVTEKGKDVELRCDPISGHTALYWYRQSLGQGLEFLIYFQGNSAPDKSGLPSDRFSAERTGGSVSTLTIQRTQQEDSAVYLCASSFDQTGANVLTFGAGSRLTVL.